The 27 T cell receptor beta chains reported below all come from one sample, sequenced in a study of blood T cell repertoires in COVID-19 (TCRdb year 2020). Receptor amplification or capture employed the immunoSEQ multiplex PCR assay. TCRdb limited this immuneACCESS table to in-frame rearrangements with V and J called. A share of clones is missing; checked studies link under half to unresolved V genes, and the rest is unexplained. The sample contains tens of thousands of clones, 89% of them found a single time. The ten largest make up 4.9% of the sample. Sequencing was done on a sample of peripheral blood. The receptor set was obtained from a woman between 50 and 59 years old with active COVID-19.

The chain links TRBV15 to TRBJ2-7; D unclear. The CDR3 contains 13 residues. CDR1 is LNHNV and CDR2 is YYDKDF in the germline V gene (reference sequence). Trimming cost V 2 bases and J 2 bases, with 7 bases left between them. The CDR3 sequence: CATSRLDPYEQYF. Written as DNA, the CDR3 is TGTGCCACCAGCAGACTAGACCCCTACGAGCAGTACTTC.

The chain links TRBV28 to TRBJ1-5; TRBD1 agrees at 8 bases. CDR3 length equals 18 residues. Losses at the gene ends were 3 bases for V and 6 bases for J; bases not matched to a gene: 16. Germline V gene data show CDR1 as MDHEN and CDR2 as SYDVKM. DNA of the CDR3: TGTGCCAGCAGTTTGGGATACGGGACAGGCCCGGAAGGTCAGCCCCAGCATTTT. Its protein is CASSLGYGTGPEGQPQHF.

The V call is TRBV29-1, the J call TRBJ2-1; D is possibly TRBD1 (5 bases). The CDR3 extends over 15 amino acids. The V end lost 0 bases, the J end lost 5 bases, and 14 bases lay between the germline ends. Germline CDR1 SQVTM, CDR2 ANQGSEA. CDR3 nucleotide sequence: TGCAGCGTTGAAGAAAGGGCAGGGTTCGACAATGAGCAGTTCTTC. Protein sequence: CSVEERAGFDNEQFF.

This chain uses TRBV10-3 with TRBJ1-1; D remains unclear. The germline V gene has CDR1 ENHRY and CDR2 SYGVKD. V gave up 2 bases and J gave up 10 bases, with 11 bases separating them. The CDR3 consists of 12 residues. The CDR3, as DNA: TGTGCCATCAGTGAGACGACGGGAATAGCTTTCTTT. Translation: CAISETTGIAFF.

This rearrangement joins TRBV3-1 (or the pseudogene TRBV3-2) to TRBJ2-5; TRBD2 aligns across 8 bases. The germline CDR1 and CDR2 sequences are LGHDT and YNNKEL (reference sequence). The CDR3 contains 16 residues. Trimming removed 5 bases from V and 1 base from J; junction bases left unmatched: 9. The CDR3 DNA reads TGTGCCAGCAGCTCCGGCCGACTAGCGATCCAAGAGACCCAGTACTTC. Amino acid sequence: CASSSGRLAIQETQYF.

This sequence joins TRBV19 and TRBJ2-4; D might be TRBD1 (6 bases). This CDR3 is built from 16 residues. The germline V gene has CDR1 LNHDA and CDR2 SQIVND (reference sequence). Between the trimmed V and J ends, which lost 5 bases and 1 base, there was a span of 15 bases. The CDR3 region is CASSVSLQGAKNIQYF. In DNA form, the CDR3 reads TGTGCCAGTAGTGTTTCGCTCCAGGGGGCCAAAAACATTCAGTACTTC.

The V and J genes are TRBV3-1 (or the pseudogene TRBV3-2) and TRBJ2-5; 10 nucleotides agree with TRBD1. The CDR3 runs to 12 residues. Germline CDR1 is LGHDT and CDR2 is YNNKEL (reference sequence). The CDR3 is CATGGQGEHQYF. CDR3 sequence (DNA): TGTGCTACGGGAGGACAGGGGGAGCACCAGTACTTC.

The rearrangement uses TRBV11-2 and TRBJ2-7, with TRBD2 identical over 13 bases. V dropped 5 bases and J dropped 6; count of bases not matched to a gene: 13. The CDR3 is 17 amino acids. Germline V gene sequence: CDR1 SGHAT, CDR2 FQNNGV. CDR3 sequence (DNA): TGTGCCAGCAGCCGTCGGACTAGCGGGAGCTCTACCCTCGAGCAGTACTTC. Its translation: CASSRRTSGSSTLEQYF. Full variable domain (outside the CDR3, taken from reference TRBV11-2 and TRBJ2-7): EAGVAQSPRYKIIEKRQSVAFWCNPISGHATLYWYQQILGQGPKLLIQFQNNGVVDDSQLPKDRFSAERLKGVDSTLKIQPAKLEDSAVYLCASSRRTSGSSTLEQYFGPGTRLTVT.

The V and J genes are TRBV15 and TRBJ1-4, with TRBD1 identical over 11 bases. Looked up from germline, CDR1 is LNHNV and CDR2 is YYDKDF (reference sequence). V shed 5 bases, J shed 0 bases, and the junction held 8 bases outside the gene matches. This CDR3 spans 18 amino acids. Here the CDR3 DNA reads TGTGCCACCAGCTCACTGCCGGGACAGGGGGCAACTAATGAAAAACTGTTTTTT. This encodes CATSSLPGQGATNEKLFF.

The chain is built from TRBV7-8 and TRBJ2-1; 12 bases fit TRBD2. The CDR3 runs to 17 residues. Trimming cost V 4 bases and J 2 bases; bases outside gene matches: 6. CDR1 is SGHVS and CDR2 is FQNEAQ in the germline V gene. The CDR3 spells CASSSKRTSGTYNEQFF. The CDR3 DNA sequence: TGTGCCAGCAGCTCGAAACGGACTAGCGGGACCTACAATGAGCAGTTCTTC.

This chain uses TRBV6-5 with TRBJ1-6, with D tentatively TRBD1 (5 bases). V shed 2 bases and J shed 12 bases, with 14 bases lying between them. Germline CDR1 is MNHEY and CDR2 is SVGAGI. This CDR3 contains 14 residues. The CDR3 region is CASSYDSGTKPLHF. The CDR3 nucleotides read TGTGCCAGCAGTTACGATTCCGGGACTAAACCCCTCCACTTT.

In DNA form, the CDR3 reads TGTGCCAGCAGCTCGACAGGGTCGGAGACCCAGTACTTC. Encoded protein: CASSSTGSETQYF. J is TRBJ2-5 and V is TRBV13; TRBD1 matches 7 bases. The V gene's germline CDR1 is PRHDT and CDR2 FYEKMQ (reference sequence). V lost 4 bases, J lost 5 bases, and 4 bases stayed unmatched. The CDR3 spans 13 residues.

This chain links TRBV9 with TRBJ1-2; D perhaps matches TRBD1 (5 bases). The CDR3 totals 11 residues. V was trimmed by 3 bases and J by 6 bases, leaving 6 bases between them. Germline CDR1 reads SGDLS; CDR2 reads YYNGEE. The CDR3 region has the DNA TGTGCCAGCAGCGCGACAGATGGCTACACCTTC. This translates into CASSATDGYTF.

This clone was seen more than once but under ten times. This chain links TRBV6-6 with TRBJ1-1, with D uncertain. This CDR3 spans 11 amino acids. The V end was cut by 2 bases, the J end by 10 bases, with 8 bases between. Germline values: CDR1 MNHNY, CDR2 SVGAGI (reference sequence). CDR3 amino acids: CASSYAAGAFF. The CDR3 DNA reads as TGTGCCAGCAGTTACGCCGCGGGAGCTTTCTTT.

This chain uses TRBV6-1 with TRBJ1-1; 8 bases line up with TRBD1. Germline V lookup: CDR1 MNHNS, CDR2 SASEGT. V lost 3 bases and J lost 0; bases outside the gene matches: 3. The CDR3 is made up of 15 amino acids. CDR3 sequence reads: CASSEQGAMNTEAFF. CDR3 nucleotides: TGTGCCAGCAGTGAGCAGGGGGCTATGAACACTGAAGCTTTCTTT.

The V and J genes are TRBV6-5 and TRBJ1-1; D gene unclear. Germline V gene sequence: CDR1 MNHEY, CDR2 SVGAGI. V lost 7 bases to trimming and J lost 1 base, with 4 bases between them. The CDR3 is 11 amino acids. CDR3 in DNA: TGTGCCAGCACCTCGAACACTGAAGCTTTCTTT. Translated: CASTSNTEAFF.

The chain uses TRBV3-1 (or the pseudogene TRBV3-2) and TRBJ2-7, with D possibly TRBD2 on 6 matching bases. Trimming took off 2 bases at V and 2 bases at J, with 10 bases between the two ends. The CDR3 length is 14 residues. Germline V gene lookup returns CDR1 LGHDT and CDR2 YNNKEL (reference sequence). The CDR3 coding sequence is TGTGCCAGCAGCCAATGGACTACACCCTACGAGCAGTACTTC. As protein: CASSQWTTPYEQYF.

The chain carries TRBV18 and TRBJ1-2; D is uncertain. V was clipped by 2 bases and J by 1 base, with 5 bases between them. There are 13 residues in the CDR3. Germline V gene data show CDR1 as KGHSH and CDR2 as LQKENI. The CDR3 DNA sequence: TGTGCCAGCTCACCAGAGGATAACTATGGCTACACCTTC. Translating gives CASSPEDNYGYTF. Full variable domain (missing parts from reference TRBV18 and TRBJ1-2): NAGVMQNPRHLVRRRGQEARLRCSPMKGHSHVYWYRQLPEEGLKFMVYLQKENIIDESGMPKERFSAEFPKEGPSILRIQQVVRGDSAAYFCASSPEDNYGYTFGSGTRLTVV.

J is TRBJ2-3 and V is TRBV3-1 (or the pseudogene TRBV3-2), with D possibly TRBD1 on 5 matching bases. The CDR3 spans 17 residues. Germline CDR1 reads LGHDT; CDR2 reads YNNKEL (reference sequence). Trimming took 1 base from V and 2 from J, leaving 16 bases between them. The CDR3 reads CASSQAGPAGFTDTQYF. CDR3 DNA sequence: TGTGCCAGCAGCCAAGCGGGTCCGGCAGGGTTCACAGATACGCAGTATTTT.

The J gene is TRBJ2-5, the V gene TRBV2; TRBD2 agrees at 7 bases. The germline CDR1 and CDR2 sequences are SNHLY and FYNNEI. CDR3 size: 14 residues. With 8 bases clipped from V and 4 bases from J, the junction kept 10 bases outside the gene matches. This CDR3 is CASGQRERRETQYF. DNA for the CDR3: TGTGCCAGCGGTCAGCGGGAAAGGCGAGAGACCCAGTACTTC. Looking up the rest from reference TRBV2 and TRBJ2-5 gives the full variable domain: EPEVTQTPSHQVTQMGQEVILRCVPISNHLYFYWYRQILGQKVEFLVSFYNNEISEKSEIFDDQFSVERPDGSNFTLKIRSTKLEDSAMYFCASGQRERRETQYFGPGTRLLVL.

CDR3 nucleotide sequence: TGTGCCAGCAGCCTCGGACTAGCCCAGGGGACCCAGTACTTC. Protein sequence: CASSLGLAQGTQYF. V and J are TRBV14 and TRBJ2-5; 8 bases fit TRBD2. V lost 4 bases to trimming and J lost 7 bases; unmatched junction nucleotides: 8. The CDR3 has 14 residues. Germline CDR1 and CDR2: SGHDN and FVKESK.

The chain has TRBV30 and TRBJ2-6; maybe TRBD1 (5 bases). Germline loops: CDR1 GTSNPN, CDR2 SVGIG (reference sequence). The CDR3 length is 15 residues. Between the trimmed V and J ends, which lost 5 bases and 0 bases, there was a span of 11 bases. CDR3 loop: CAWGASDSGANVLTF. In DNA, the CDR3 is TGTGCCTGGGGGGCTTCTGACTCTGGGGCCAACGTCCTGACTTTC.

The V and J genes are TRBV6-1 and TRBJ2-5; D is undetermined. This CDR3 has 15 amino acids. Germline values: CDR1 MNHNS, CDR2 SASEGT. Trimming removed 2 bases from V and 6 bases from J, with 16 bases in between. This chain's CDR3 is CASSETIPSTKTQYF. CDR3 nucleotide sequence: TGTGCCAGCAGTGAAACTATCCCCTCTACAAAGACCCAGTACTTC.

This chain connects TRBV7-3 to TRBJ1-1, with D unresolved. CDR3 length equals 11 residues. Deletions cut 4 bases from V and 6 bases from J, with 6 bases between. Germline V gives CDR1 SGHTA, CDR2 FQGTGA. The CDR3 DNA is TGTGCCAGCAGCTCCCCGGCTGAAGCTTTCTTT. This encodes CASSSPAEAFF.

V usage is TRBV5-6 and J usage is TRBJ2-5, with 7 bases identical to TRBD1. The CDR3 has 15 residues. Losses at the gene ends were 4 bases for V and 4 bases for J; bases not matched to a gene: 10. Germline V lookup: CDR1 SGHDT, CDR2 YYEEEE. The CDR3 loop reads CASSGAGGMGETQYF. The CDR3, as DNA: TGTGCCAGCAGCGGCGCAGGGGGTATGGGAGAGACCCAGTACTTC. The full variable domain, completed using reference TRBV5-6 and TRBJ2-5, is DAGVTQSPTHLIKTRGQQVTLRCSPKSGHDTVSWYQQALGQGPQFIFQYYEEEERQRGNFPDRFSGHQFPNYSSELNVNALLLGDSALYLCASSGAGGMGETQYFGPGTRLLVL.

V and J are TRBV21-1 and TRBJ1-6; the DNA was not compared with TRBD1, the D call given in the table. TRBV21-1 is recorded as a pseudogene. This CDR3 has 16 amino acids. In DNA form, the CDR3 reads TGTGCCAGCAGTCAACCGGGACAGGGGAATAATTCACCCCTCCACTTT. It translates to CASSQPGQGNNSPLHF.

A single count supports this clone. This sequence joins TRBV5-1 and TRBJ2-7; 13 bases are a match to TRBD2. V shed 5 bases and J 2 bases; nucleotides not matched to a gene: 10. The CDR3 covers 17 residues. Germline CDR1 is SGHRS and CDR2 is YFSETQ. In DNA, the CDR3 is TGCGCCAGCAGTACGGTTGCCGGGACTAGCGGGGCCTACGAGCAGTACTTC. It encodes CASSTVAGTSGAYEQYF.